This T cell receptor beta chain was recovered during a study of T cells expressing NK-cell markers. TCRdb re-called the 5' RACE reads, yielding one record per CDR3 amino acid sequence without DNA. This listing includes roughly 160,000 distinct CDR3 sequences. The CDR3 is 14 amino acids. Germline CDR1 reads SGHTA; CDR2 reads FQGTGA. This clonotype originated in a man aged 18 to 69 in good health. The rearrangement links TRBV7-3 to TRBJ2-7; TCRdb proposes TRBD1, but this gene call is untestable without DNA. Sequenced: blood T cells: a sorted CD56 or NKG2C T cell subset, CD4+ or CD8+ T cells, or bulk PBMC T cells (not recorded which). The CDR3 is CASSPGQGWDEQYF.